Listed below are T cell receptor beta chains from one sample, sequenced in a study of cytomegalovirus exposure and HLA in healthy donors. Profiling relied on immunoSEQ multiplex PCR, and the TCRdb table lists in-frame clones only, not all of them. The sample holds approximately 140,000 clones, roughly 76% seen once. Input material: PBMCs. Every receptor here comes from a man aged 18 to 35 in good health and CMV-seronegative. Both conserved end residues are part of each CDR3. D genes are given only for firm matches. The size of a clone is reported for some rows only, either as once, few or many, or as a class for expanded clones.

J,D,V,size,CDR3,DNA
TRBJ2-3,.,TRBV10-3,once,CAISDQGGKGDTQYF,TGTGCCATCAGTGACCAGGGGGGAAAGGGAGATACGCAGTATTTT
TRBJ1-1,TRBD1,TRBV28,.,CASSLLATGVGTEAFF,TGTGCCAGCAGTCTGCTTGCGACAGGGGTGGGCACTGAAGCTTTCTTT
TRBJ2-1,TRBD2,TRBV15,few,CATSRGRLAGNNEQFF,TGTGCCACCAGCAGAGGTCGACTAGCGGGGAACAATGAGCAGTTCTTC
TRBJ2-1,TRBD2,TRBV4-1,.,CASSPGRRLADYNEQFF,TGCGCCAGCAGCCCAGGGAGGCGACTAGCGGATTACAATGAGCAGTTCTTC
TRBJ2-5,.,TRBV7-2,.,CASSLGPGSQETQYF,TGTGCCAGCAGCTTAGGTCCAGGCTCTCAAGAGACCCAGTACTTC
TRBJ1-6,.,TRBV30,few,CAWSAGGLNNSPLHF,TGTGCCTGGAGTGCCGGGGGGTTGAATAATTCACCCCTCCACTTT
TRBJ2-7,TRBD1,TRBV13,.,CASSLGQGVHEQYF,TGTGCCAGCAGCTTAGGACAGGGGGTCCACGAGCAGTACTTC
TRBJ2-3,TRBD2,TRBV28,.,CASSLQTSGITDTQYF,TGTGCCAGCAGTTTACAGACTAGCGGGATCACAGATACGCAGTATTTT
TRBJ2-2,TRBD1,TRBV19,once,CASSIRAGGASGELFF,TGTGCCAGTAGTATAAGGGCAGGGGGCGCATCGGGGGAGCTGTTTTTT
TRBJ1-1,.,TRBV6-5,few,CASSQGFDAFF,TGTGCCAGCAGCCAGGGTTTCGACGCTTTCTTT
TRBJ2-1,.,TRBV5-1,.,CASREGPGYNEQFF,TGCGCCAGCAGGGAGGGTCCCGGTTACAATGAGCAGTTCTTC
TRBJ2-1,.,TRBV28,.,CASSLPQGTSSYNEQFF,TGTGCCAGCAGTTTGCCTCAGGGAACGAGCTCCTACAATGAGCAGTTCTTC
TRBJ1-1,TRBD1,TRBV27,.,CASNGQGAFTEAFF,TGTGCCAGCAATGGACAGGGGGCTTTCACTGAAGCTTTCTTT
TRBJ2-7,TRBD2,TRBV6-9,.,CASSPSSLLYYLSGRASEQYF,TGTGCCAGCAGTCCCTCAAGCCTACTATACTATTTGAGCGGGAGGGCCAGCGAGCAGTACTTC
TRBJ1-5,TRBD1,TRBV4-1,.,CASSQDRNRGYNQPQHF,TGCGCCAGCAGCCAAGATCGGAACAGGGGTTACAATCAGCCCCAGCATTTT
TRBJ1-2,TRBD1,TRBV5-1,.,CASSSGTVEDYGYTF,TGCGCCAGCAGCTCCGGGACAGTCGAAGACTATGGCTACACCTTC
TRBJ1-1,.,TRBV19,few,CASSVMGSGNTEAFF,TGTGCCAGTAGTGTAATGGGCAGCGGGAACACTGAAGCTTTCTTT
TRBJ2-7,.,TRBV19,few,CASSSADRSYSYEQYF,TGTGCCAGTAGCTCTGCAGACAGGAGTTACTCCTACGAGCAGTACTTC
TRBJ2-5,TRBD2,TRBV6-5,.,CASREGLAGGETQYF,TGTGCCAGCAGGGAGGGTCTAGCGGGGGGAGAGACCCAGTACTTC
TRBJ1-4,.,TRBV29-1,.,CSVCGQSGNEKLFF,TGCAGCGTTTGCGGACAGTCCGGGAACGAAAAACTGTTTTTT
TRBJ2-2,.,TRBV5-1,.,CASSFNGGELFF,TGCGCCAGCAGCTTTAACGGGGGGGAGCTGTTTTTT
TRBJ2-2,TRBD1,TRBV5-1,.,CASSLAGQGVTGELFF,TGCGCCAGCAGCTTGGCGGGGCAGGGGGTGACCGGGGAGCTGTTTTTT
TRBJ2-3,TRBD2,TRBV2,.,CASRPGLAGSTDTQYF,TGTGCCAGCAGGCCTGGACTAGCGGGAAGCACAGATACGCAGTATTTT
TRBJ1-1,.,TRBV7-9,.,CSSSLVSAEAFF,TGTTCCAGCAGCTTAGTTTCAGCTGAAGCTTTCTTT
TRBJ1-1,.,TRBV28,.,CASSLVEGLKAFF,TGTGCCAGCAGTTTGGTTGAGGGACTGAAAGCTTTCTTT
TRBJ1-5,TRBD1,TRBV28,.,CASSSGTQGRNQPQHF,TGTGCCAGCAGTTCCGGGACACAGGGGAGAAATCAGCCCCAGCATTTT
TRBJ2-7,.,TRBV28,.,CASSLWVAANYEQYF,TGTGCCAGCAGTTTATGGGTAGCGGCGAACTACGAGCAGTACTTC
TRBJ2-1,TRBD2,TRBV27,once,CASSGPGLAGFSSYNEQFF,TGTGCCAGCAGTGGACCGGGACTAGCGGGTTTTAGCTCCTACAATGAGCAGTTCTTC
TRBJ2-6,TRBD1,TRBV27,.,CASSPRTGGIGANVLTF,TGTGCCAGCAGTCCACGGACAGGGGGCATTGGGGCCAACGTCCTGACTTTC
TRBJ2-5,.,TRBV28,few,CASSPVSLETQYF,TGTGCCAGCAGTCCCGTGAGCCTAGAGACCCAGTACTTC
TRBJ2-7,.,TRBV9,few,CASSEGFRGYEQYF,TGTGCCAGCAGCGAGGGCTTTCGGGGCTACGAGCAGTACTTC
TRBJ1-4,.,TRBV7-9,.,CASSLNNIRTNEKLFF,TGTGCCAGCAGCTTAAACAACATCCGAACCAATGAAAAACTGTTTTTT
TRBJ2-7,TRBD2,TRBV4-1,once,CASSQDRLGGGYEQYF,TGCGCCAGCAGCCAAGATCGATTAGGCGGGGGCTACGAGCAGTACTTC
TRBJ1-5,TRBD1,TRBV7-9,.,CASSLTGGDNQPQHF,TGTGCCAGCAGCCTCACAGGGGGCGACAATCAGCCCCAGCATTTT
TRBJ2-5,TRBD1,TRBV5-6,.,CASSGTGVDQYF,TGTGCCAGCAGCGGGACAGGGGTGGACCAGTACTTC
TRBJ2-6,TRBD2,TRBV27,.,CASSWGWDYSGANVLTF,TGTGCCAGCAGTTGGGGGTGGGACTACTCTGGGGCCAACGTCCTGACTTTC
TRBJ2-1,TRBD2,TRBV5-1,few,CASSLESGGVGEQFF,TGCGCCAGCAGCTTGGAAAGCGGGGGGGTAGGGGAGCAGTTCTTC
TRBJ2-1,TRBD2,TRBV11-3,few,CASTYSGGASYNEQFF,TGTGCCAGCACCTATAGCGGGGGGGCTTCCTACAATGAGCAGTTCTTC
TRBJ1-6,.,TRBV2,.,CASSSRNSPLHF,TGTGCCAGTTCTAGTCGAAATTCACCCCTCCACTTT
TRBJ2-1,TRBD2,TRBV5-1,.,CASSLSSGGSSYNEQFF,TGCGCCAGCAGCTTGTCTAGCGGGGGAAGCTCCTACAATGAGCAGTTCTTC
TRBJ1-2,.,TRBV6-6,.,CASSYQAGNYGYTF,TGTGCCAGCAGTTATCAGGCGGGAAACTATGGCTACACCTTC
TRBJ1-2,TRBD1,TRBV2,.,CASSNRGYGYTF,TGTGCCAGCAGCAACAGGGGCTATGGCTACACCTTC
TRBJ2-4,TRBD1,TRBV5-1,.,CASSYAGTGENIQYF,TGCGCCAGCAGCTACGCCGGGACAGGGGAAAACATTCAGTACTTC
TRBJ2-5,TRBD1,TRBV18,.,CASSPLSGQGIQETQYF,TGTGCCAGCTCACCGTTGTCTGGACAGGGAATACAAGAGACCCAGTACTTC